This T cell receptor beta chain was documented in a study of blood T cell repertoires in COVID-19. Across the whole study: Acute and convalescent COVID-19 samples came from the United States, Italy and Spain.

CDR1 LGHDT and CDR2 YNNKEL come from the germline V gene (reference sequence). CDR3 size: 15 residues. V shed 5 bases and J 0 bases; nucleotides not matched to a gene: 2. How the authors handled the data: Estimated nucleated cell counts came from reference gene primer amplification. Generated by immunoSEQ multiplex PCR, the TCRdb table keeps only in-frame clones and is missing some. The V and J calls and clone size were taken over from that table, and D and trimming were inferred from the DNA. The sample contains approximately 300,000 clones, 70% to 90% of which appear only once. Participants reported their clinical history, and cohort assignment relied on those reports. Two negative PCRs, clearance, or symptom resolution had been documented for recovered Cohort 3 donors.

Sequenced: PBMCs or T cells enriched from blood (not recorded which). The chain couples TRBV3-1 (or the pseudogene TRBV3-2) to TRBJ1-3; 9 bases align to TRBD1. This sequence originates from a woman aged 18-30 years who had recovered from COVID-19. The chain's CDR3 is CASSWDRASGNTIYF. The CDR3 DNA follows: TGTGCCAGCAGCTGGGACAGGGCCTCTGGAAACACCATATATTTT.